Listed below are T cell receptor beta chains from one sample, sequenced in a study of stem cell transplantation in POMP-related autoinflammatory disease. The table came from immunoSEQ multiplex PCR; TCRdb's copy has only in-frame clones and leaves some out. The table lists more than 4,000 clones, roughly 90% of them singletons. The sequencing used CD8+ T cells from PBMCs, collected after stem cell transplantation. The origin of the receptors is a human patient with POMP-related autoinflammation and immune dysregulation (PRAID). Part of the T cell pool may stem from the graft donor. CDR3s include the opening cysteine and the closing phenylalanine or tryptophan.

v_call cdr3_aa
TRBV7-3 CASSPRDSQPSFMNTEAFF
TRBV7-8 CASSFGQGQPQHF
TRBV5-4 CAGYRAGGGYTF
TRBV24-1 CATSDFGTGTPMNTGELFF
TRBV11-3 CASSLAGLAGETQYF
TRBV4-1 CASSQASGAYQETQYF
TRBV9 CASSPHPGDPDNQPQHF
TRBV4-2 CASSQDGYGSASEAFF
TRBV9 CASSVEGAPNQPQHF
TRBV6-6 CASTYTPDRGNYEQYF
TRBV7-9 CASSAYSGVEVQETQYF
TRBV9 CASSGASGSGYEQYF
TRBV7-6 CASSLGQGGAETQYF
TRBV5-6 CASSSGRNTEAFF
TRBV9 CASSAGPHSSYNSPLHF
TRBV27 CASSLLPSAYSYNEQFF